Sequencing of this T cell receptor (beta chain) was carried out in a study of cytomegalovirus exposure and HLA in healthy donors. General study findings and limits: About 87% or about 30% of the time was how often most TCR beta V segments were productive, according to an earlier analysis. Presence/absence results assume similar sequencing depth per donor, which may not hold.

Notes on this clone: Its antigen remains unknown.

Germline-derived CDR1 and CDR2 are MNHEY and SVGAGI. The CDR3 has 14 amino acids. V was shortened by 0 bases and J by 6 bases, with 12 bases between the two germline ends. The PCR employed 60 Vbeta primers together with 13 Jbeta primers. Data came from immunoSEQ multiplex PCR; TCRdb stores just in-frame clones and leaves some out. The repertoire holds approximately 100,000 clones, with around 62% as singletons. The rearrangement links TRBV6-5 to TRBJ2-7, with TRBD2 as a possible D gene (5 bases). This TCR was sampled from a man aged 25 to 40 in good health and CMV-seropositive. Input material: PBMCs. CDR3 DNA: TGTGCCAGCAGTTACTCGTATAGAGGGCGCGAGCAGTACTTC. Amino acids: CASSYSYRGREQYF.